The rows below give T cell receptor beta chains drawn from one sample of a study of T cells in Graves' hyperthyroidism and ophthalmopathy. TCRdb reanalysed the multiplex PCR reads using MiXCR and keeps one entry per CDR3 protein. The profile covers about 640,000 distinct CDR3 sequences, with roughly 15% appearing a single time and approximately 12% taken by the ten largest. The sample taken for sequencing was blood. All receptors derive from a woman aged 45-65 years with Graves' ophthalmopathy. Each CDR3 is given with its conserved first and last residue. Fields, in order: CDR3 protein, CDR3 DNA, J gene, clone size, D gene, V gene. A D gene is named only where the DNA matches it firmly. Part of the rows lack a size; the others show once, few, many or a class for expanded clones.

cdr3_aa: CASSWGGASYEQYF; cdr3_nt: TGTGCCAGCAGCTGGGGGGGAGCGTCCTACGAGCAGTACTTC; j_call: TRBJ2-7; clone_size: -; d_call: TRBD2; v_call: TRBV11-2
cdr3_aa: CASSTFGTQYNEQFF; cdr3_nt: TGTGCCAGCAGTACGTTCGGGACACAATACAATGAGCAGTTCTTC; j_call: TRBJ2-1; clone_size: many; d_call: -; v_call: TRBV6-2/TRBV6-3
cdr3_aa: CASSVAPGELFF; cdr3_nt: TGTGCCAGCAGCGTAGCTCCCGGGGAGCTGTTTTTT; j_call: TRBJ2-2; clone_size: -; d_call: -; v_call: TRBV9
cdr3_aa: CASSLGPGPVNYGYTF; cdr3_nt: TGTGCCAGCAGTTTGGGGCCCGGGCCAGTTAACTATGGCTACACCTTC; j_call: TRBJ1-2; clone_size: many; d_call: -; v_call: TRBV28
cdr3_aa: CASSVASGQANTIYF; cdr3_nt: TGTGCCAGCAGCGTAGCTTCGGGACAGGCAAACACCATATATTTT; j_call: TRBJ1-3; clone_size: -; d_call: TRBD1; v_call: TRBV9
cdr3_aa: CASSQVLAGNEQFF; cdr3_nt: TGTGCCAGCAGCCAAGTCCTAGCGGGCAATGAGCAGTTCTTC; j_call: TRBJ2-1; clone_size: many; d_call: TRBD2; v_call: TRBV3-1
cdr3_aa: CASSLYGQGGSPLHF; cdr3_nt: TGTGCCAGCAGTTTATATGGACAGGGAGGGTCACCCCTCCACTTT; j_call: TRBJ1-6; clone_size: many; d_call: TRBD1; v_call: TRBV28
cdr3_aa: CSASRTGGFDTEAFF; cdr3_nt: TGCAGTGCTAGTAGGACAGGGGGTTTTGACACTGAAGCTTTCTTT; j_call: TRBJ1-1; clone_size: -; d_call: TRBD1; v_call: TRBV20-1
cdr3_aa: CASSLPSSLGGPTDTQYF; cdr3_nt: TGTGCCAGCAGCTTACCTTCCTCTCTGGGCGGGCCTACAGATACGCAGTATTTT; j_call: TRBJ2-3; clone_size: few; d_call: -; v_call: TRBV11-2
cdr3_aa: CASSEGAGAEKPYGYTF; cdr3_nt: TGTGCCAGCAGTGAGGGAGCAGGGGCGGAAAAACCCTATGGCTACACCTTC; j_call: TRBJ1-2; clone_size: many; d_call: -; v_call: TRBV2